One and the same sample provided the 21 T cell receptor beta chains below, sequenced in a study of response to subunit inactivated influenza vaccine. TCRdb re-called the RT-PCR reads with MiXCR, one entry per CDR3 protein. This table has 450,000 to 600,000 distinct CDR3 sequences, about 15% appearing once. Source: CD4+ T cells sorted from PBMCs, taken around 25 months after vaccination. Receptors originate from a man between 50 and 69 years old who received an inactivated influenza vaccine.

V gene TRBV12-3 or TRBV12-4 combines with J gene TRBJ1-5, with 11 bases identical to TRBD1. The trim removed 2 bases at V and 3 bases at J, leaving 3 bases unmatched. This CDR3 has 16 amino acids. This chain's CDR3 is CASSLRTGGINQPQHF. The CDR3 DNA reads TGTGCCAGCAGTTTAAGGACAGGGGGCATCAATCAGCCCCAGCATTTT.

In its sample, this clonotype was seen once. The chain combines TRBV4-1 with TRBJ1-3; D is ambiguous. Germline V gene lookup returns CDR1 MGHRA and CDR2 YSYEKL. There are 15 residues in the CDR3. V gave up 3 bases and J gave up 3 bases, with 12 bases separating them. The CDR3 DNA reads TGCGCCAGCAGCCAGGGTCGGGCTCTTGGAAACACCATATATTTT. The encoded protein is CASSQGRALGNTIYF.

This clonotype was seen just once. Given the absence of the conserved phenylalanine or tryptophan at the CDR3 end, a read error is likely. CDR3 DNA sequence: TGTGCCAGCACCACAATCGGGGGGCGCGCTGGGGCCAACGTCCTGACTATC. Its translation is CASTTIGGRAGANVLTI. This chain uses TRBV11-2 with TRBJ2-6; D perhaps matches TRBD2 (7 bases). The CDR3 is 17 residues long. In germline, CDR1 is SGHAT, CDR2 FQNNGV. V was shortened by 7 bases and J by 2 bases, with 18 bases between the two germline ends.

The chain combines TRBV6-1 with TRBJ2-1, with D perhaps assigned TRBD1 or TRBD2 (5 bases each). Germline-derived CDR1 and CDR2 are MNHNS and SASEGT. Trimming cost V 6 bases and J 5 bases, with 17 bases left between them. The CDR3 has 15 amino acids. CDR3 in DNA: TGTGCCAGCAGGGTGGGGACGGAAAACAACAATGAGCAGTTCTTC. Residues: CASRVGTENNNEQFF.

This chain links TRBV14 with TRBJ2-1; TRBD2 agrees at 12 bases. J was trimmed by 0 bases and V by 5 bases; bases with no gene match: 8. The CDR3 is 18 amino acids. The germline V gene encodes CDR1 SGHDN and CDR2 FVKESK. CDR3 region: CASSKFTSGGRSYNEQFF. For the CDR3, the DNA is TGTGCCAGCAGCAAGTTCACTAGCGGGGGGCGCTCCTACAATGAGCAGTTCTTC.

This clonotype was observed a handful of times. The chain combines TRBV28 with TRBJ2-6; D is ambiguous. Trimming left V 4 bases short and J 4 bases short, with 8 bases between. The CDR3 loop spans 14 amino acids. Germline-derived CDR1 and CDR2 are MDHEN and SYDVKM. CDR3 residues: CASSYVSGANVLTF. The CDR3, as DNA: TGTGCCAGCAGTTACGTATCGGGGGCCAACGTCCTGACTTTC.

This clonotype has more than one count but fewer than ten. The V gene is TRBV20-1, the J gene TRBJ1-5, with 9 bases identical to TRBD1. The V gene's germline CDR1 is DFQATT and CDR2 SNEGSKA (reference sequence). The CDR3 covers 14 residues. J was trimmed by 7 bases and V by 2 bases; bases with no gene match: 6. The CDR3: CSARSDRGGQPQHF. DNA of the CDR3: TGCAGTGCTAGATCGGACAGGGGAGGCCAGCCCCAGCATTTT.

This clonotype was detected many times. J is TRBJ2-1 and V is TRBV10-3, with 8 bases aligning to TRBD2. The CDR3 is 15 residues long. Trimming at V came to 0 bases and at J to 6 bases, leaving 4 bases not matched to a gene. Germline CDR1 ENHRY, CDR2 SYGVKD. CDR3 sequence (DNA): TGTGCCATCAGTGAGTCCGGGACTAGATTCAATGAGCAGTTCTTC. This codes for CAISESGTRFNEQFF.

The genes are TRBV4-2 and TRBJ1-2; TRBD1 matches at 8 bases. The germline V gene encodes CDR1 LGHNA and CDR2 YNFKEQ. This CDR3 region has 15 residues. The trim removed 0 bases at V and 4 bases at J, leaving 4 bases unmatched. DNA of the CDR3: TGTGCCAGCAGCCAAGATTGGGACAGGACCTATGGCTACACCTTC. Protein sequence: CASSQDWDRTYGYTF.

This clonotype came up many times. The chain combines TRBV24-1 with TRBJ2-1; D uncertain. The V gene lost 3 bases and the J gene lost 7 bases, with 15 bases spanning the gap. The CDR3 consists of 15 residues. Germline CDR1 KGHDR, CDR2 SFDVKD. This CDR3 is CATSDPRVRPNEQFF. The CDR3 coding sequence is TGTGCCACCAGTGATCCAAGGGTTAGACCGAATGAGCAGTTCTTC.

There are many counts of this clonotype. The genes are TRBV6-1 and TRBJ2-1; tentatively, D is TRBD2 (5 bases). This CDR3 is built from 13 residues. Between the trimmed V and J ends, which lost 6 bases and 6 bases, there was a span of 12 bases. Per the germline V gene, CDR1 is MNHNS and CDR2 is SASEGT. The DNA for the CDR3 is TGTGCCAGCAGATCCCTAGGGAGCAATGAGCAGTTCTTC. It translates to CASRSLGSNEQFF.

This clonotype was observed many times. The chain recombines TRBV6-2 or TRBV6-3 with TRBJ2-1; TRBD1 might be the D (6 bases). V lost 7 bases and J lost 4, with 11 bases in between. This CDR3 comprises 13 residues. Germline V CDR1 and CDR2: MNHEY, SVGEGT. The CDR3: CASITQGYNEQFF. DNA of the CDR3: TGTGCCAGCATTACACAGGGTTACAATGAGCAGTTCTTC.

This clonotype was seen many times. The chain carries TRBV7-6 and TRBJ1-4; D not certain. V shed 3 bases and J shed 2 bases, with 4 bases lying between them. The CDR3 consists of 13 residues. Germline CDR1 reads SGHVS; CDR2 reads FNYEAQ. The CDR3, as DNA: TGTGCCAGCAGCTTCAGGACTAATGAAAAACTGTTTTTT. The encoded protein is CASSFRTNEKLFF.

There are a few counts of this clonotype. The CDR3 sequence: CASSRLEDEQYF. CDR3 sequence (DNA): TGTGCCAGCAGCCGGTTGGAGGACGAGCAGTACTTC. The rearrangement uses TRBV7-2 and TRBJ2-7, with TRBD2 as a possible D gene (5 bases). The germline V gene has CDR1 SGHTA and CDR2 FQGNSA. Trimming removed 5 bases from V and 5 bases from J, with 10 bases in between. This CDR3 spans 12 amino acids.

V is TRBV4-3 and J is TRBJ2-7; 11 positions match TRBD2. The germline CDR1 and CDR2 sequences are LGHNA and YSLEER. After removal of 4 bases from V and 2 bases from J, the junction contained 7 bases not matched to a gene. This CDR3 comprises 16 residues. CDR3 protein: CASSLSPGLAAYEQYF. The CDR3 coding sequence is TGCGCCAGCAGCCTAAGTCCGGGACTAGCGGCCTACGAGCAGTACTTC.

V is TRBV29-1 and J is TRBJ2-3, with 7 nucleotides matching TRBD2. Germline trimming cut 7 bases from V and 4 bases from J; bases unmatched to any gene: 5. Germline CDR1 is SQVTM and CDR2 is ANQGSEA. This CDR3 contains 12 residues. The CDR3: CSGRGRADTQYF. In nucleotides, the CDR3 is TGCAGCGGGCGGGGGAGGGCAGATACGCAGTATTTT.

The rearrangement joins TRBV4-1 to TRBJ2-3; D unclear. With 1 base removed from V and 2 bases from J, the gap between germline ends came to 13 bases. The CDR3 covers 16 residues. Germline lookup yields CDR1 MGHRA and CDR2 YSYEKL. CDR3 sequence: CASSQASAGPTDTQYF. The CDR3 bases are TGCGCCAGCAGCCAAGCGTCTGCCGGTCCCACAGATACGCAGTATTTT.

V usage is TRBV20-1 and J usage is TRBJ1-1; D gene unclear. CDR3 size: 14 residues. Trimming cost V 3 bases and J 1 base, with 12 bases left between them. From germline, CDR1 is DFQATT and CDR2 SNEGSKA (reference sequence). CDR3 nucleotides: TGCAGTGCTAGCACTCAGACTAGGAACACTGAAGCTTTCTTT. Translated: CSASTQTRNTEAFF.

The chain has TRBV7-2 and TRBJ2-7; D perhaps matches TRBD1 (6 bases). The CDR3 consists of 14 residues. Germline V gene lookup returns CDR1 SGHTA and CDR2 FQGNSA. The V end lost 4 bases, the J end lost 2 bases, and 12 bases lay between the germline ends. The CDR3 DNA follows: TGTGCCAGCAGCTCGTGGGACATAGCCTACGAGCAGTACTTC. This encodes CASSSWDIAYEQYF.

The genes are TRBV11-1 and TRBJ2-1, with 11 nucleotides matching TRBD2. This CDR3 contains 18 residues. Trimming cost V 5 bases and J 6 bases; bases outside gene matches: 15. Germline V gene sequence: CDR1 SGHAT, CDR2 FQDESV (reference sequence). The CDR3: CASSALAGGAFGSNEQFF. The CDR3 DNA sequence: TGTGCCAGCAGCGCCTTAGCGGGAGGGGCTTTTGGAAGCAATGAGCAGTTCTTC.

This clonotype was counted ten times or more. The rearrangement uses TRBV29-1 and TRBJ2-1; 8 positions match TRBD2. Germline V gives CDR1 SQVTM, CDR2 ANQGSEA. The CDR3 covers 15 residues. The trim removed 3 bases at V and 7 bases at J, leaving 11 bases unmatched. The CDR3 coding sequence is TGCAGCGTTGACCCACGGGGGGGTGGATTGAATGAGCAGTTCTTC. Protein sequence: CSVDPRGGGLNEQFF.